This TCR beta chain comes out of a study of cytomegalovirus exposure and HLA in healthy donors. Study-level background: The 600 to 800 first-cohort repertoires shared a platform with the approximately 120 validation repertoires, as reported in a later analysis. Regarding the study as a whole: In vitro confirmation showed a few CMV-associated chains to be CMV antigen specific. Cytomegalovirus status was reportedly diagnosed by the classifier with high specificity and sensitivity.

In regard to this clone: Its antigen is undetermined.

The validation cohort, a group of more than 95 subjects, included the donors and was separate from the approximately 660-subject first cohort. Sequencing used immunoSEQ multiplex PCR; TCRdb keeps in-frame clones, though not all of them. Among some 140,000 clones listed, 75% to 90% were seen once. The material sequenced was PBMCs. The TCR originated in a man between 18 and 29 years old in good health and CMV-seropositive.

CDR3 bases: TGTGCCAGCAGTGCAGGGCTAGCGGTCCTCCCGGAGACGCAGTATTTT. Its translation is CASSAGLAVLPETQYF. V gene TRBV2 combines with J gene TRBJ2-3; 7 nucleotides agree with TRBD2. Per the germline V gene, CDR1 is SNHLY and CDR2 is FYNNEI. The CDR3 length is 16 residues. V lost 4 bases to trimming and J lost 9 bases; unmatched junction nucleotides: 16.